Shown below are 27 T cell receptor beta chains from a single sample sequenced in a study of neurological immune-mediated disorders. MiXCR, applied by TCRdb to the 5' RACE reads, yields one record per CDR3 protein. This sample yields approximately 23,000 distinct CDR3 sequences, of which 8% to 13% are seen a single time; roughly 20% belongs to the top ten. Sequenced input: PBMCs. The receptor set was obtained from an older woman with HTLV-1-associated myelopathy (HAM/TSP).

J is TRBJ2-1 and V is TRBV12-3 or TRBV12-4, with D perhaps TRBD1 or TRBD2 (6 bases each). Trimming took off 7 bases at V and 10 bases at J, with 17 bases between the two ends. This CDR3 spans 13 amino acids. CDR3 loop: CASTRGGTLEQFF. The CDR3 DNA sequence: TGTGCCAGCACCCGAGGGGGGACCTTGGAGCAGTTCTTC.

This clonotype was detected many times. The J gene is TRBJ1-5, the V gene TRBV20-1; perhaps TRBD1 as D (5 bases). V was trimmed by 0 bases and J by 5 bases, leaving 11 bases between them. Germline CDR1 DFQATT, CDR2 SNEGSKA (reference sequence). The CDR3 sequence is 14 residues long. The CDR3 DNA follows: TGCAGTGCTAGAGATAGCAGGGCTGATCAGCCCCAGCATTTT. This sequence encodes CSARDSRADQPQHF.

This clonotype was found many times. The genes are TRBV20-1 and TRBJ2-3, with D perhaps matching TRBD1 or TRBD2 (5 bases each). The CDR3 has 14 residues. CDR1 DFQATT and CDR2 SNEGSKA come from the germline V gene (reference sequence). The V end lost 3 bases, the J end lost 0 bases, and 10 bases lay between the germline ends. The CDR3 coding sequence is TGCAGTGCTAGCAGGGACCAAAGCACAGATACGCAGTATTTT. Amino acid sequence: CSASRDQSTDTQYF.

By proportion, this clonotype is medium-sized. The chain couples TRBV9 to TRBJ2-7, with 8 nucleotides matching TRBD1. This CDR3 has 16 amino acids. In germline, CDR1 is SGDLS, CDR2 YYNGEE. V trimming: 1 base; J trimming: 2 bases; junction bases outside the gene matches: 8. In nucleotides, the CDR3 is TGTGCCAGCAGCGTAAAGGACAGGGAAATACCCTACGAGCAGTACTTC. Its translation is CASSVKDREIPYEQYF.

Details on this clonotype: The junction does not match germline at one end; this may be a read error. This sequence joins TRBV20-1 and TRBJ1-2; D gene uncertain. CDR3 length: 11 residues. Germline CDR1 reads DFQATT; CDR2 reads SNEGSKA (reference sequence). CDR3 coding DNA: TGCAGGGGCCATGGGGTCTATGGCTACATCTTC. It yields the protein CRGHGVYGYIF.

This clonotype has at least ten counts. The gene calls are TRBV12-3 or TRBV12-4 and TRBJ1-1; TRBD1 agrees at 10 bases. The CDR3 runs to 14 residues. V lost 6 bases to trimming and J lost 3 bases; unmatched junction nucleotides: 4. The CDR3 DNA reads as TGTGCCAGCAGCCCGGGACAGGGGTACACTGAAGCTTTCTTT. Its protein product is CASSPGQGYTEAFF.

V gene TRBV6-4 combines with J gene TRBJ2-3; 8 positions agree with TRBD1. The CDR3 has 14 amino acids. J was trimmed by 0 bases and V by 6 bases; bases with no gene match: 2. CDR1 and CDR2 from the germline V gene are MRHNA and SNTAGT. As DNA, the CDR3 is TGTGCCAGCAGCACAGGGGGGAGCACAGATACGCAGTATTTT. Translated, it gives CASSTGGSTDTQYF.

This clonotype was counted at least ten times. V gene TRBV19 combines with J gene TRBJ1-3; D might be TRBD1 (5 bases). The CDR3 contains 17 residues. CDR1 is LNHDA and CDR2 is SQIVND in the germline V gene (reference sequence). The V gene lost 8 bases and the J gene lost 0 bases, with 20 bases spanning the gap. The DNA for the CDR3 is TGTGCCAGTTCGATCAGGGTTTTGAAAGCCTCTGGAAACACCATATATTTT. Protein: CASSIRVLKASGNTIYF.

This clonotype has a count of ten or more. This chain connects TRBV7-9 to TRBJ2-1; TRBD1 aligns across 8 bases. Germline CDR1 and CDR2: SEHNR and FQNEAQ (reference sequence). The CDR3 consists of 17 residues. The trim removed 4 bases at V and 0 bases at J, leaving 8 bases unmatched. CDR3 in amino acids: CASSSGHRGSSYNEQFF. CDR3 coding DNA: TGTGCCAGCAGCTCCGGGCACAGGGGGTCCTCCTACAATGAGCAGTTCTTC.

This clonotype showed up many times. V gene TRBV12-3 or TRBV12-4 combines with J gene TRBJ1-1, with 8 bases fitting TRBD1. There are 13 residues in the CDR3. Trimming took 6 bases from V and 9 from J; bases not matched to a gene: 9. The CDR3 DNA reads as TGTGCCAGCAGGCCGGGGACAGGAGGAAAAGCTTTCTTT. It translates to CASRPGTGGKAFF.

This clonotype was seen many times. V gene TRBV7-2 combines with J gene TRBJ2-5, with TRBD2 matching 8 bases. Germline V lookup: CDR1 SGHTA, CDR2 FQGNSA. The CDR3 is made up of 14 amino acids. V lost 4 bases and J lost 4; bases outside the gene matches: 5. The CDR3 loop reads CASSSGLAIETQYF. CDR3 coding DNA: TGTGCCAGCAGCTCAGGACTAGCTATAGAGACCCAGTACTTC.

This clonotype was found many times. V gene TRBV15 combines with J gene TRBJ2-7; D might be TRBD2 (5 bases). The germline V and J ends were trimmed by 3 bases and 3 bases, with 12 bases remaining between them. Germline loops: CDR1 LNHNV, CDR2 YYDKDF (reference sequence). The CDR3 loop spans 14 amino acids. In DNA form, the CDR3 reads TGTGCCACCAGCAGGGCGGGTTTCCTCTACGAGCAGTACTTC. It yields the protein CATSRAGFLYEQYF.

This clonotype was observed at least ten times. The CDR3: CAWRLSEAFF. DNA of the CDR3: TGTGCCTGGAGACTCTCTGAAGCTTTCTTT. The chain combines TRBV30 with TRBJ1-1; no firm D call. The CDR3 covers 10 residues. The germline V and J ends were trimmed by 3 bases and 6 bases, with 5 bases remaining between them. Germline-derived CDR1 and CDR2 are GTSNPN and SVGIG (reference sequence). Full variable domain (rest looked up from reference TRBV30 and TRBJ1-1): SQTIHQWPATLVQPVGSPLSLECTVEGTSNPNLYWYRQAAGRGLQLLFYSVGIGQISSEVPQNLSASRPQDRQFILSSKKLLLSDSGFYLCAWRLSEAFFGQGTRLTVV.

This clonotype was detected many times. J is TRBJ2-1 and V is TRBV3-1; 7 bases fit TRBD2. CDR1 is LGHDT, CDR2 YNNKEL, per germline (reference sequence). The junction had 8 bases not matched to a gene; V was cut back by 6 bases and J by 15 bases. This CDR3 has 11 residues. CDR3 DNA sequence: TGTGCCAGCAGACACCGAGGGGAGGGGTTCTTC. Amino acid sequence: CASRHRGEGFF.

By proportion, this clonotype is medium-sized (0.01 to 0.1%). The V gene is TRBV29-1, the J gene TRBJ1-1; TRBD1 aligns across 8 bases. CDR1 SQVTM and CDR2 ANQGSEA come from the germline V gene. Losses at the gene ends were 1 base for V and 3 bases for J; bases not matched to a gene: 4. The CDR3 loop spans 14 amino acids. CDR3 protein: CSVEVLQGDTEAFF. In DNA form, the CDR3 reads TGCAGCGTTGAAGTTCTACAGGGGGACACTGAAGCTTTCTTT.

This clonotype was counted at least ten times. CDR3 protein: CASSWDRVESPLHF. DNA of the CDR3: TGTGCCAGCAGCTGGGACAGGGTAGAATCACCCCTCCACTTT. The chain uses TRBV5-5 and TRBJ1-6, with 9 bases matching TRBD1. The ends lost 3 bases at V and 10 bases at J; junction bases unmatched: 5. Germline values: CDR1 SGHKS, CDR2 YYEKEE (reference sequence). CDR3 length equals 14 residues.

This clonotype was seen repeatedly, ten times or more. The rearrangement uses TRBV2 and TRBJ1-1, with 9 bases lining up with TRBD1. The CDR3 sequence is 16 residues long. Germline V CDR1 and CDR2: SNHLY, FYNNEI. V lost 5 bases and J lost 4; bases outside the gene matches: 11. CDR3 region: CASSLYALTGGTEAFF. Here the CDR3 DNA reads TGTGCCAGCAGTCTTTATGCCCTGACAGGGGGCACTGAAGCTTTCTTT.

This clonotype showed up many times. This chain links TRBV7-2 with TRBJ1-5; D possibly corresponds to TRBD1 (5 bases). Germline V gene data show CDR1 as SGHTA and CDR2 as FQGNSA. This CDR3 region has 15 residues. V was pared by 2 bases and J by 3 bases, with 11 bases between. The CDR3 sequence: CASSLLGQFNQPQHF. The CDR3 DNA is TGTGCCAGCAGCTTATTGGGGCAGTTCAATCAGCCCCAGCATTTT.

Many counts were recorded for this clonotype. The genes are TRBV19 and TRBJ2-6; D ambiguous. Germline CDR1 reads LNHDA; CDR2 reads SQIVND (reference sequence). The CDR3 totals 20 residues. The germline V and J ends were trimmed by 2 bases and 0 bases, with 20 bases remaining between them. The CDR3 loop is CASSIWAPADLLSGANVLTF. The CDR3 coding sequence is TGTGCCAGTAGTATATGGGCCCCTGCAGACCTTCTCTCTGGGGCCAACGTCCTGACTTTC.

This clonotype came up many times. The rearrangement joins TRBV20-1 to TRBJ2-1; D is unresolved. The CDR3 is made up of 15 amino acids. The V and J ends lost 4 bases and 5 bases respectively, with 18 bases between them. Per the germline V gene, CDR1 is DFQATT and CDR2 is SNEGSKA (reference sequence). The CDR3 here is CSATSSAAFNNEQFF. The CDR3 bases are TGCAGTGCTACGTCGTCGGCGGCGTTTAACAATGAGCAGTTCTTC.

This clonotype was counted ten times or more. The chain employs TRBV20-1 and TRBJ2-5, with D perhaps matching TRBD1 (5 bases). From germline, CDR1 is DFQATT and CDR2 SNEGSKA (reference sequence). Trimming stripped 6 bases from V and 2 bases from J, with 13 bases between. The CDR3 is 13 residues long. This CDR3 is CSANRQLQETQYF. DNA for the CDR3: TGCAGTGCAAACCGACAGTTACAAGAGACCCAGTACTTC.

This clonotype was picked up many times. V is TRBV29-1 and J is TRBJ1-2; 10 bases agree with TRBD1. The CDR3 consists of 13 residues. The J segment lost 6 bases and the V segment lost 5 bases, leaving 6 bases of the junction unmatched. The germline CDR1 and CDR2 sequences are SQVTM and ANQGSEA. In DNA, the CDR3 is TGCAGCGTTCTACGACAGGGGGCGGATGGCTACACCTTC. Encoded protein: CSVLRQGADGYTF.

This clonotype was detected many times. V usage is TRBV20-1 and J usage is TRBJ2-1; no clear D gene. Per the germline V gene, CDR1 is DFQATT and CDR2 is SNEGSKA (reference sequence). Deletions cut 4 bases from V and 3 bases from J, with 7 bases between. This CDR3 is built from 12 residues. The CDR3 DNA sequence: TGCAGTGCTAAGGGCGGCTACAATGAGCAGTTCTTC. It encodes CSAKGGYNEQFF.

There are many counts of this clonotype. The CDR3 region is CASSLLATGETYEQYF. The CDR3 coding sequence is TGTGCCAGCAGCTTGTTAGCTACAGGGGAAACCTACGAGCAGTACTTC. The genes are TRBV5-4 and TRBJ2-7; 7 bases are a match to TRBD1. The CDR3 sequence is 16 residues long. Germline CDR1 reads SGHNT; CDR2 reads YYREEE (reference sequence). J gave up 2 bases and V 1 base, and 9 bases lay outside the gene matches. Looking up the rest from reference TRBV5-4 and TRBJ2-7 gives the full variable domain: ETGVTQSPTHLIKTRGQQVTLRCSSQSGHNTVSWYQQALGQGPQFIFQYYREEENGRGNFPPRFSGLQFPNYSSELNVNALELDDSALYLCASSLLATGETYEQYFGPGTRLTVT.

This clonotype has ten or more counts. The chain is built from TRBV5-1 and TRBJ2-1; the match to TRBD2 covers 9 bases. CDR3 length: 16 amino acids. Germline loops: CDR1 SGHRS, CDR2 YFSETQ. Trimming cost V 0 bases and J 7 bases; bases outside gene matches: 8. The CDR3 DNA is TGCGCCAGCAGCTTGGCCCGCGGGGGGGCTGGGAATGAGCAGTTCTTC. This translates into CASSLARGGAGNEQFF.

The table lists this clonotype with many counts. The rearrangement joins TRBV20-1 to TRBJ2-3; D gene uncertain. The germline V gene encodes CDR1 DFQATT and CDR2 SNEGSKA (reference sequence). This CDR3 has 11 amino acids. V lost 8 bases, J lost 5 bases, and 11 bases lay in between. DNA for the CDR3: TGCAGTACTTGGGCTAGAGATACGCAGTATTTT. Translated, it gives CSTWARDTQYF.

Of note for this clonotype: No DNA is shown, since the ends of the CDR3 on it are uncertain; the CDR3 is the one TCRdb lists. The V gene is TRBV5-5, the J gene TRBJ1-1; the table calls TRBD1, which could not be checked here. The CDR3 numbers 20 amino acids, ends counted. Looked up from germline, CDR1 is SGHKS and CDR2 is YYEKEE (reference sequence). The CDR3 loop is CASSFYICSAARGTGVGAFF.